This T cell receptor (beta chain) was retrieved from a study of OX40 agonist ivuxolimab in advanced cancers. Study context: At 0.01 to 10 mg/kg, ivuxolimab was administered intravenously to patients every 2 weeks. Patients undergoing dose escalation presented with hepatocellular carcinoma, melanoma, renal cell or head and neck cancer. General study results and limits: Some of the nonresponding patients also showed low levels of normalized T-cell clonal expansion. The CD4+ and CD8+ T cells in the blood had expanded clonally by week 6 at 0.1 to 3.0 mg/kg.

Concerning this clone: Its antigen is not identified.

This CDR3 comprises 17 residues. V dropped 6 bases and J dropped 3; count of bases not matched to a gene: 12. Germline V gene lookup returns CDR1 SGHVS and CDR2 FQNEAQ. The method was immunoSEQ multiplex PCR; TCRdb's version includes in-frame clones alone and lacks a portion of them. The top ten hold 1.2% of the sample, which has about 54,000 clones, about 83% seen once. The gene calls are TRBV7-8 and TRBJ2-5; 11 bases agree with TRBD1. The specimen comprised CD4+ or CD8+ T cells sorted from blood, sampled in a trial of the OX40 agonist ivuxolimab. The TCR originated in an adult with an advanced solid tumor such as melanoma, head and neck, liver or kidney cancer. The CDR3 coding sequence is TGTGCCAGCAGGCCCGGACAGGGGGCTAGGAGGGAAGAGACCCAGTACTTC. It specifies CASRPGQGARREETQYF.